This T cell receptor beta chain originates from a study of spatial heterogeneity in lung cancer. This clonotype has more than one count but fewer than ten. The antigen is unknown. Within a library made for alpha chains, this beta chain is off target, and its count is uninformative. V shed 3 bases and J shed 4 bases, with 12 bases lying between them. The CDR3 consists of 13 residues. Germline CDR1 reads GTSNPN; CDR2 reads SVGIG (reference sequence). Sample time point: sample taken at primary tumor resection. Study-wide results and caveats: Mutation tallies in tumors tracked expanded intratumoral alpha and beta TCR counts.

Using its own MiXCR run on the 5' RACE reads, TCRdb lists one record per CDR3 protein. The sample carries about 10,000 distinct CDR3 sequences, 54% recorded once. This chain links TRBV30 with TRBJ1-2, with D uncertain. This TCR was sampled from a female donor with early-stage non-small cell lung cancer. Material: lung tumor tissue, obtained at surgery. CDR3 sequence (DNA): TGTGCCTGGAGGCGGAGGGCAGGCTATGGCTACACCTTC. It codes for CAWRRRAGYGYTF.